This TCR beta chain derives from a study of beta chain features in type 1 diabetes. Overall study results and limits: TCRB CDR3s were moderately but significantly shorter in Type 1 diabetes patients in all four CD4+ subsets. VDJ junctions from patients with type 1 diabetes contained fewer insertions and more deletions.

Expressed TCRB transcripts were sequenced, since all the RNA that had been isolated was reverse transcribed. Data came from immunoSEQ multiplex PCR; TCRdb stores just in-frame clones and leaves some out. The table includes about 140,000 clones, around 9.3% detected once. A sort by CD45RO/CCR7/CD25/CD127/CD95/CD27 yielded CD4+ naive, central memory, regulatory and stem cell-like memory cells. A word on this clone: What it binds is not known.

Sequencing input: naive CD4+ T cells from blood. The receptor was derived from a man younger than 35 in good health.

As DNA, the CDR3 is TGTGCCATCAGCAAGGGACAGGTCGGCAATCAGCCCCAGCATTTT. Protein: CAISKGQVGNQPQHF. V gene TRBV10-3 combines with J gene TRBJ1-5; 8 nucleotides agree with TRBD1. The V gene end was trimmed by 6 bases and the J gene end by 2 bases; junction bases not matched to a gene: 6. CDR1 is ENHRY, CDR2 SYGVKD, per germline. The CDR3 spans 15 residues.